Presented here are 28 T cell receptor beta chains from one specimen sequenced in a study of blood T cell repertoires in COVID-19. Repertoires were generated with immunoSEQ multiplex PCR, while TCRdb's copy carries only in-frame clones and drops some. The table includes roughly 250,000 clones, 70% to 85% detected once. Source material: peripheral blood. These receptors were collected from a woman aged 80 or over with acute or convalescent COVID-19.

This chain joins TRBV11-2 and TRBJ2-5; the match to TRBD2 covers 7 bases. This CDR3 spans 15 amino acids. V dropped 5 bases and J dropped 5; count of bases not matched to a gene: 11. Germline V lookup: CDR1 SGHAT, CDR2 FQNNGV. CDR3 protein: CASSPSGGGLETQYF. DNA for the CDR3: TGTGCCAGCAGCCCTAGCGGTGGAGGGTTGGAGACCCAGTACTTC.

The rearrangement uses TRBV6-1 and TRBJ1-5; 10 nucleotides agree with TRBD1. The CDR3 consists of 16 residues. After removal of 3 bases from V and 2 bases from J, the junction contained 4 bases not matched to a gene. CDR1 MNHNS and CDR2 SASEGT come from the germline V gene. CDR3 coding DNA: TGTGCCAGCAGTGACGGGGACAGGGGAGGCAATCAGCCCCAGCATTTT. This codes for CASSDGDRGGNQPQHF.

The CDR3 loop reads CASSFSGGARTGELFF. CDR3 DNA sequence: TGTGCCAGCAGCTTTAGCGGGGGGGCCCGCACCGGGGAGCTGTTTTTT. The chain is built from TRBV7-6 and TRBJ2-2; 11 nucleotides align to TRBD2. This CDR3 is built from 16 residues. Germline V gives CDR1 SGHVS, CDR2 FNYEAQ. J gave up 4 bases and V 3 bases, and 4 bases lay outside the gene matches.

The chain couples TRBV2 to TRBJ2-2; TRBD2 might be the D (6 bases). The germline CDR1 and CDR2 sequences are SNHLY and FYNNEI. V was trimmed by 11 bases and J by 1 base, leaving 14 bases between them. The CDR3 runs to 14 residues. The CDR3 is CAGGELRNTGELFF. As DNA, the CDR3 is TGTGCCGGAGGGGAACTTCGGAACACCGGGGAGCTGTTTTTT.

The rearrangement links TRBV10-3 to TRBJ2-3, with D possibly being TRBD1 (5 bases). The CDR3 has 15 residues. CDR1 and CDR2 from the germline V gene are ENHRY and SYGVKD. Trimming removed 8 bases at V and 2 bases at J, with 17 bases between. The CDR3 DNA follows: TGTGCCATCGGGGATTGGCAGGGCCTCACAGATACGCAGTATTTT. Its protein is CAIGDWQGLTDTQYF.

The chain uses TRBV7-3 and TRBJ2-4; the match to TRBD2 covers 9 bases. The J segment lost 3 bases and the V segment lost 9 bases, leaving 3 bases of the junction unmatched. The CDR3 runs 13 residues. CDR1 and CDR2 from the germline V gene are SGHTA and FQGTGA. The CDR3 nucleotides read TGTGCCAGTGGAGCGGGGGGCAAAAACATTCAGTACTTC. It is translated as CASGAGGKNIQYF.

J is TRBJ1-5 and V is TRBV28; TRBD1 matches 12 bases. In germline, CDR1 is MDHEN, CDR2 SYDVKM. The CDR3 is made up of 17 amino acids. J was trimmed by 6 bases and V by 5 bases; bases with no gene match: 11. Here the CDR3 reads CASSPHRGQGAGQPQHF. As DNA, the CDR3 is TGTGCCAGCAGTCCCCACCGGGGACAGGGGGCTGGTCAGCCCCAGCATTTT.

This clone ranks as large (0.1 to 1%). J is TRBJ1-4 and V is TRBV15, with D uncertain. Trimming cost V 3 bases and J 8 bases, with 10 bases left between them. The CDR3 is 13 amino acids. Germline V gene lookup returns CDR1 LNHNV and CDR2 YYDKDF (reference sequence). The DNA of the CDR3 is TGTGCCACCAGCAGGGTTAGATGGGAAAAACTGTTTTTT. It translates to CATSRVRWEKLFF.

The V call is TRBV12-3 or TRBV12-4, the J call TRBJ1-1; no definite D call. Trimming removed 6 bases at V and 3 bases at J, with 11 bases between. The CDR3 is 13 amino acids. The chain's CDR3 is CASRYTVYTEAFF. The DNA for the CDR3 is TGTGCCAGCAGATACACCGTATACACTGAAGCTTTCTTT.

The chain has TRBV12-3 or TRBV12-4 and TRBJ1-1; D is undetermined. The V end lost 3 bases, the J end lost 11 bases, and 10 bases lay between the germline ends. The CDR3 spans 11 residues. The CDR3 sequence is CASSLGGGAFF. CDR3 coding DNA: TGTGCCAGCAGTTTGGGCGGCGGGGCTTTCTTT.

This clone was recorded only once. The CDR3 DNA reads as TGCGCCAGCAGCGGGGACATTCCGTCTGGCTACACCTTC. Encoded protein: CASSGDIPSGYTF. V and J are TRBV5-1 and TRBJ1-2; D is possibly TRBD1 (6 bases). Germline lookup yields CDR1 SGHRS and CDR2 YFSETQ. Trimming stripped 4 bases from V and 7 bases from J, with 14 bases between. The CDR3 has 13 amino acids.

The chain has TRBV3-1 (or the pseudogene TRBV3-2) and TRBJ1-1; D may be TRBD1 (5 bases). Trimming removed 1 base at V and 1 base at J, with 7 bases between. CDR1 LGHDT and CDR2 YNNKEL come from the germline V gene (reference sequence). The CDR3 totals 14 residues. CDR3 DNA sequence: TGTGCCAGCAGCCAAGCGACAGCGAACACTGAAGCTTTCTTT. Protein: CASSQATANTEAFF.

The chain couples TRBV4-2 to TRBJ2-1; 9 bases match TRBD2. The CDR3 sequence is 16 residues long. Per the germline V gene, CDR1 is LGHNA and CDR2 is YNFKEQ. V trimming: 1 base; J trimming: 2 bases; junction bases outside the gene matches: 3. In DNA, the CDR3 is TGTGCCAGCAGCCAAGGGGCGGGGGGGACCTACAATGAGCAGTTCTTC. Its protein product is CASSQGAGGTYNEQFF.

This clone was counted only a few times. The chain has TRBV27 and TRBJ2-5; D not resolved. The germline V gene has CDR1 MNHEY and CDR2 SMNVEV (reference sequence). This CDR3 comprises 11 residues. V lost 2 bases to trimming and J lost 5 bases, with 3 bases between them. The CDR3 spells CASSLGETQYF. The CDR3 DNA reads TGTGCCAGCAGTTTAGGCGAGACCCAGTACTTC.

The chain recombines TRBV19 with TRBJ1-1; perhaps TRBD1 as D (6 bases). The CDR3 loop spans 13 amino acids. CDR1 and CDR2 from the germline V gene are LNHDA and SQIVND (reference sequence). V shed 9 bases and J shed 1 base, with 12 bases lying between them. CDR3 sequence: CASTDRTNTEAFF. The CDR3 bases are TGTGCCAGCACCGACAGGACGAACACTGAAGCTTTCTTT. Together with reference TRBV19 and TRBJ1-1, the CDR3 gives the full variable domain: DGGITQSPKYLFRKEGQNVTLSCEQNLNHDAMYWYRQDPGQGLRLIYYSQIVNDFQKGDIAEGYSVSREKKESFPLTVTSAQKNPTAFYLCASTDRTNTEAFFGQGTRLTVV.

V gene TRBV2 combines with J gene TRBJ1-5, with D possibly matching TRBD1 (6 bases). The CDR3 runs to 13 residues. The germline CDR1 and CDR2 sequences are SNHLY and FYNNEI. The V end was cut by 0 bases, the J end by 11 bases, with 11 bases between. The CDR3 spells CASSEAQGRAQHF. The DNA for the CDR3 is TGTGCCAGCAGTGAAGCGCAGGGGCGGGCCCAGCATTTT.

The J gene is TRBJ2-7, the V gene TRBV19; weak D call: TRBD1 (6 bases). The germline V gene has CDR1 LNHDA and CDR2 SQIVND (reference sequence). The CDR3 spans 16 residues. Trimming stripped 5 bases from V and 1 base from J, with 18 bases between. The CDR3 DNA reads as TGTGCCAGTAGTCTCCTTCCCGGGACACCTTCCTACGAGCAGTACTTC. Translated, it gives CASSLLPGTPSYEQYF.

V and J are TRBV19 and TRBJ2-2; 9 positions match TRBD1. The CDR3 has 15 amino acids. V was clipped by 4 bases and J by 6 bases; unmatched bases: 6. CDR1 is LNHDA and CDR2 is SQIVND in the germline V gene (reference sequence). CDR3 protein: CASSTGTGLSGELFF. CDR3 nucleotides: TGTGCCAGTAGTACTGGGACAGGGCTATCCGGGGAGCTGTTTTTT.

The J gene is TRBJ1-1, the V gene TRBV6-5, with D perhaps TRBD1 (5 bases). V lost 5 bases to trimming and J lost 5 bases, with 9 bases between them. CDR3 length: 12 residues. Per germline, CDR1 MNHEY and CDR2 SVGAGI. The CDR3 is CASSRGGTEAFF. The CDR3 nucleotides are TGTGCCAGCAGTCGGGGGGGGACTGAAGCTTTCTTT.

Only one count was recorded for this clone. The CDR3 loop is CASSSLASGGYRSSYEQYF. For the CDR3, the DNA is TGTGCCAGCAGCTCCTTAGCTAGCGGGGGCTATAGGAGCTCCTACGAGCAGTACTTC. The chain combines TRBV5-5 with TRBJ2-7; 10 bases are a match to TRBD2. V lost 3 bases to trimming and J lost 0 bases; unmatched junction nucleotides: 15. The germline CDR1 and CDR2 sequences are SGHKS and YYEKEE (reference sequence). The CDR3 contains 19 residues.

The genes are TRBV9 and TRBJ2-1; TRBD2 matches 7 bases. This CDR3 contains 18 residues. CDR1 SGDLS and CDR2 YYNGEE come from the germline V gene. J gave up 7 bases and V 0 bases, and 16 bases lay outside the gene matches. CDR3 nucleotides: TGTGCCAGCAGCGTAGGGTCCCCAGCGGGGCCCTTAGGAAATGAGCAGTTCTTC. Its translation is CASSVGSPAGPLGNEQFF.

The CDR3 DNA follows: TGTGCCAGCAGCCAGCACCTACCACGGAGCTCTGGAAACACCATATATTTT. This codes for CASSQHLPRSSGNTIYF. The J gene is TRBJ1-3, the V gene TRBV3-1 (or the pseudogene TRBV3-2); D ambiguous. Germline CDR1 and CDR2: LGHDT and YNNKEL (reference sequence). The CDR3 length is 17 residues. The germline V and J ends were trimmed by 3 bases and 0 bases, with 15 bases remaining between them.

The chain uses TRBV2 and TRBJ1-4; 9 nucleotides match TRBD1. Germline V gene lookup returns CDR1 SNHLY and CDR2 FYNNEI. The CDR3 sequence is 19 residues long. Germline trimming cut 5 bases from V and 2 bases from J; bases unmatched to any gene: 15. CDR3 nucleotide sequence: TGTGCCAGCAGTCCATACGGACAGGGGAGGAGGTGGACTAATGAAAAACTGTTTTTT. It is translated as CASSPYGQGRRWTNEKLFF.

The rearrangement uses TRBV6-5 and TRBJ1-4; D is uncertain. CDR1 and CDR2 (germline): MNHEY, SVGAGI. This CDR3 has 13 amino acids. Trimming shortened V by 10 bases and J by 8 bases, and 17 bases separated the two germline ends. This CDR3 reads CATSRQPREKLFF. The CDR3 nucleotides are TGTGCCACTTCCCGGCAGCCTAGGGAAAAACTGTTTTTT.

The V and J genes are TRBV19 and TRBJ2-3; weak D call: TRBD2 (5 bases). Germline V gene data show CDR1 as LNHDA and CDR2 as SQIVND (reference sequence). This CDR3 has 16 amino acids. Between the trimmed V and J ends, which lost 8 bases and 0 bases, there was a span of 18 bases. CDR3 loop: CASSDRARTSTDTQYF. CDR3 DNA: TGTGCCAGTTCCGATCGAGCTAGGACTAGCACAGATACGCAGTATTTT.

This clone was picked up a small number of times. V and J are TRBV2 and TRBJ1-1; maybe TRBD1 (6 bases). The CDR3 loop spans 14 amino acids. Germline V gene lookup returns CDR1 SNHLY and CDR2 FYNNEI. V was cut by 6 bases and J by 5 bases, with 16 bases left in between. This chain's CDR3 is CASSMTGPPTEAFF. CDR3 in DNA: TGTGCCAGCAGCATGACAGGCCCCCCAACTGAAGCTTTCTTT.

The rearrangement joins TRBV9 to TRBJ2-7; weak D call: TRBD2 (6 bases). Germline V CDR1 and CDR2: SGDLS, YYNGEE. V was clipped by 4 bases and J by 5 bases, with 22 bases between them. The CDR3 contains 16 residues. The DNA of the CDR3 is TGTGCCAGCAGCCCGGGGGTGGAGATACCCAGGAACGAGCAGTACTTC. Protein: CASSPGVEIPRNEQYF.

The chain links TRBV6-5 to TRBJ1-4; perhaps TRBD1 as D (6 bases). V lost 5 bases to trimming and J lost 1 base, with 8 bases between them. Germline assignment: CDR1 MNHEY and CDR2 SVGAGI. CDR3 length equals 14 residues. Here the CDR3 reads CASSRRGTNEKLFF. The CDR3 bases are TGTGCCAGCAGTCGCAGGGGAACTAATGAAAAACTGTTTTTT.